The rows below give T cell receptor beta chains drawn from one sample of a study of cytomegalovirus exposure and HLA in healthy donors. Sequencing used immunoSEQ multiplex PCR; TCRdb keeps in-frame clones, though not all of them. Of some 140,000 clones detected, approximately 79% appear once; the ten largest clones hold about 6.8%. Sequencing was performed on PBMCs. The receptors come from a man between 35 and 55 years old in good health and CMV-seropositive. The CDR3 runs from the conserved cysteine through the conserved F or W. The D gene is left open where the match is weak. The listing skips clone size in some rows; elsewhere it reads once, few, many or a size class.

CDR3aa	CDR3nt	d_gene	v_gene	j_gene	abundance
CASRPDSFGGEKLFF	TGCGCCAGCAGACCCGACTCCTTCGGAGGTGAAAAACTGTTTTTT	NA	TRBV5-1	TRBJ1-4	once
CASSLADSRSTEAFF	TGTGCCAGCAGCCTCGCGGACAGTCGAAGCACTGAAGCTTTCTTT	NA	TRBV7-9	TRBJ1-1	NA
CATFTPGGGIGEKLFF	TGTGCCACCTTTACCCCGGGGGGAGGCATTGGTGAAAAACTGTTTTTT	NA	TRBV28	TRBJ1-4	NA
CASRDGTGASYEQYF	TGTGCCAGCAGGGATGGGACTGGGGCCTCCTACGAGCAGTACTTC	NA	TRBV6-5	TRBJ2-7	NA
CASSLGQGYYTDTQYF	TGTGCCAGCAGCTTAGGGCAGGGCTATTACACAGATACGCAGTATTTT	NA	TRBV7-2	TRBJ2-3	NA
CSVEDGASGSGTQYF	TGCAGCGTTGAAGATGGGGCTAGCGGGAGTGGTACGCAGTATTTT	TRBD2	TRBV29-1	TRBJ2-3	NA
CASSNPRGTDPRGGGNTIYF	TGTGCCAGCAGCAACCCTAGGGGGACAGACCCGCGGGGTGGTGGAAACACCATATATTTT	TRBD1	TRBV9	TRBJ1-3	NA
CASSLIPGQGPEKLFF	TGTGCCAGCAGTTTAATCCCGGGACAGGGCCCTGAAAAACTGTTTTTT	TRBD1	TRBV27	TRBJ1-4	few
CASSLGQGTYEQYF	TGTGCCAGCTCGCTCGGACAGGGTACCTACGAGCAGTACTTC	TRBD1	TRBV18	TRBJ2-7	few
CASSPRHLEAFF	TGTGCCAGCAGCCCCAGACACCTTGAAGCTTTCTTT	NA	TRBV7-3	TRBJ1-1	NA
CASSERQESTDTQYF	TGTGCCAGCAGCGAGCGACAGGAGAGCACAGATACGCAGTATTTT	NA	TRBV7-9	TRBJ2-3	few
CASSAKLSGVGETQYF	TGTGCCAGCAGCGCGAAACTTTCAGGGGTCGGTGAGACCCAGTACTTC	NA	TRBV7-9	TRBJ2-5	NA
CASGWTSGSLSYEQYF	TGTGCCAGCGGGTGGACTAGCGGGAGTTTGTCCTACGAGCAGTACTTC	TRBD2	TRBV27	TRBJ2-7	NA
CSVSSTAASLNYGYTF	TGCAGCGTTTCCTCCACAGCAGCATCCTTAAACTATGGCTACACCTTC	NA	TRBV29-1	TRBJ1-2	NA
CASSFGGTAKNIQYF	TGTGCCAGCAGCTTCGGGGGAACAGCCAAAAACATTCAGTACTTC	NA	TRBV5-4	TRBJ2-4	NA
CASSERSAFTDTQYF	TGTGCCAGCAGCGAGAGATCAGCGTTTACAGATACGCAGTATTTT	NA	TRBV9	TRBJ2-3	NA
CAWSSGTGDQPQHF	TGTGCCTGGAGTTCAGGGACAGGGGACCAGCCCCAGCATTTT	TRBD1	TRBV30	TRBJ1-5	NA
CASSRDRNTGELFF	TGTGCCAGCTCACGGGACAGGAACACCGGGGAGCTGTTTTTT	TRBD1	TRBV18	TRBJ2-2	NA
CASAAGDRGGETQYF	TGCGCCAGCGCCGCAGGGGACCGGGGCGGGGAGACCCAGTACTTC	NA	TRBV5-1	TRBJ2-5	NA
CSSKLAVTGELFF	TGTTCCAGCAAACTAGCGGTGACCGGGGAGCTGTTTTTT	TRBD2	TRBV7-9	TRBJ2-2	NA
CASSFAGVNTDTQYF	TGTGCCAGCAGTTTTGCAGGGGTCAACACAGATACGCAGTATTTT	NA	TRBV28	TRBJ2-3	NA
CATNSGANVLTF	TGTGCCACTAATTCCGGGGCCAACGTCCTGACTTTC	NA	TRBV25-1	TRBJ2-6	NA
CSGMTGNSGNTIYF	TGCAGCGGGATGACAGGCAACTCTGGAAACACCATATATTTT	NA	TRBV29-1	TRBJ1-3	NA
CASSFGGAHYEQYF	TGTGCCAGCAGTTTTGGAGGGGCGCACTACGAGCAGTACTTC	NA	TRBV27	TRBJ2-7	NA
CASHGRGYEQYF	TGTGCCAGCCACGGCAGGGGATACGAGCAGTACTTC	NA	TRBV7-9	TRBJ2-7	NA
CASSRQGAHNSPLHF	TGCGCCAGCAGCAGACAGGGGGCCCATAATTCACCCCTCCACTTT	TRBD1	TRBV5-1	TRBJ1-6	NA
CAWSLGGGSGYTF	TGTGCCTGGAGCCTCGGGGGGGGCTCTGGCTACACCTTC	NA	TRBV30	TRBJ1-2	NA
CASSLRLGALVEAFF	TGTGCCAGCAGCTTAAGGCTTGGGGCACTCGTTGAAGCTTTCTTT	NA	TRBV11-2	TRBJ1-1	few
CASSSRAGGLRGYTF	TGTGCCAGCAGCTCACGGGCGGGGGGTCTGCGGGGCTACACCTTC	NA	TRBV5-4	TRBJ1-2	once
CASSLPLAGDEELFF	TGTGCCAGCAGCTTACCCCTAGCGGGAGACGAGGAGCTGTTTTTT	TRBD2	TRBV7-6	TRBJ2-2	NA